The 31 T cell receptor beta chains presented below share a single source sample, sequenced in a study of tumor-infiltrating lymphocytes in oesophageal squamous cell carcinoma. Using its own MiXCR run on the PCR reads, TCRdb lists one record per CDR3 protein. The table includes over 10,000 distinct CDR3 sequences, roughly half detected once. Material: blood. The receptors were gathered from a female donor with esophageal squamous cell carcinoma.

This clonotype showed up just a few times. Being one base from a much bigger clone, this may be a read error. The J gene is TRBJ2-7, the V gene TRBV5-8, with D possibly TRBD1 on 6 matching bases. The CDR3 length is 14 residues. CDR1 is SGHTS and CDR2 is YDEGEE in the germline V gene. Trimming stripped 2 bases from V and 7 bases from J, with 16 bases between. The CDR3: CASSFRDTYNEQYF. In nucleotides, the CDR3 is TGTGCCAGCAGCTTCCGGGACACTTACAATGAGCAGTACTTC.

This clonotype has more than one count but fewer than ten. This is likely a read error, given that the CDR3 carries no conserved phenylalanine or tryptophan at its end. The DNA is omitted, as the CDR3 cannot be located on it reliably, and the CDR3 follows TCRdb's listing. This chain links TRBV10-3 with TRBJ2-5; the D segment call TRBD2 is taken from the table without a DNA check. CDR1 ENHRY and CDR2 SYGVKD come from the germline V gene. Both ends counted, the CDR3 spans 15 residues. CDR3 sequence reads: CAIRSGDAIGYTFGS.

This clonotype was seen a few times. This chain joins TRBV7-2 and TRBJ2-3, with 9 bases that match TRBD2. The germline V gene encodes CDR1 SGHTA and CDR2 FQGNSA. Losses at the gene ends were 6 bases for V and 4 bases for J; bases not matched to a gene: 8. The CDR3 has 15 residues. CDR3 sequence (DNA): TGTGCCAGCAGGATGACTAGCGGTGAGGCAGATACGCAGTATTTT. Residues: CASRMTSGEADTQYF.

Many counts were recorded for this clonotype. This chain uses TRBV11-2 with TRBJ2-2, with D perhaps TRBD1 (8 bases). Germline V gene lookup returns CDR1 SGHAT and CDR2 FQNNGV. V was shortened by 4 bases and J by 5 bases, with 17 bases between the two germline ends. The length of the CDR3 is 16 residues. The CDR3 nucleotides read TGTGCCAGCAGCTCCCCACAGGGGGGGTCGACCGGGGAGCTGTTTTTT. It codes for CASSSPQGGSTGELFF.

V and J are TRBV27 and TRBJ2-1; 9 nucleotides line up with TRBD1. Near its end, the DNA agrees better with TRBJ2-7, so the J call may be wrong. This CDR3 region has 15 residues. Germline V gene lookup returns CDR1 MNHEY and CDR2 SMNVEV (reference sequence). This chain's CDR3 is CASQQGAYSTDTQYF. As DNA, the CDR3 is TGTGCCAGTCAACAGGGGGCCTATAGCACAGATACGCAGTACTTC.

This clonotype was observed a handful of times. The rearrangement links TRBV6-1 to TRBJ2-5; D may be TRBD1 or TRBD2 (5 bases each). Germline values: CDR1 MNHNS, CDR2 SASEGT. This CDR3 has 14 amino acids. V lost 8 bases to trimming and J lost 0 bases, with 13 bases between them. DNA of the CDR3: TGTGCCAGCGGAATCTCGGGACACCAAGAGACCCAGTACTTC. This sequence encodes CASGISGHQETQYF.

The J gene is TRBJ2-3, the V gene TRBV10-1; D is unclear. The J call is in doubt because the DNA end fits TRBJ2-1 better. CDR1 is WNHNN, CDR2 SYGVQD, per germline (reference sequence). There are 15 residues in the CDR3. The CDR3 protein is CASSEKGTKENEQFF. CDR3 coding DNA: TGCGCCAGCAGTGAGAAGGGTACGAAGGAGAATGAGCAGTTCTTC.

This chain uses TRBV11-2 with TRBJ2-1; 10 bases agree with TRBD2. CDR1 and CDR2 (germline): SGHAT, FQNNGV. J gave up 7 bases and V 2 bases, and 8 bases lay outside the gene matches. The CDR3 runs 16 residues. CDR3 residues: CASSLIPASGRNEQFF. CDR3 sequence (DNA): TGTGCCAGCAGCTTAATCCCCGCTAGCGGGAGAAATGAGCAGTTCTTC.

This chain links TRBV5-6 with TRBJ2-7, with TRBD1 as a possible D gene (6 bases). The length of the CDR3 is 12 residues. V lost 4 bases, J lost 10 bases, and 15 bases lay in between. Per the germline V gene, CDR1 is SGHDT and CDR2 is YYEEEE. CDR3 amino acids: CASSIDRRFQYF. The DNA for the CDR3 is TGTGCCAGCAGCATAGACAGGAGGTTTCAGTACTTC.

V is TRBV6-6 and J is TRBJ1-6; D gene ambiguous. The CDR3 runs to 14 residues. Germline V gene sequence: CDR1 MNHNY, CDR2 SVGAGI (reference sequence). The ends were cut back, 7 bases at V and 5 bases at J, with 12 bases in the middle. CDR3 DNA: TGTGCCAGCAACGTAGGACTGAATAATTCACCCCTCCACTTT. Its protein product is CASNVGLNNSPLHF.

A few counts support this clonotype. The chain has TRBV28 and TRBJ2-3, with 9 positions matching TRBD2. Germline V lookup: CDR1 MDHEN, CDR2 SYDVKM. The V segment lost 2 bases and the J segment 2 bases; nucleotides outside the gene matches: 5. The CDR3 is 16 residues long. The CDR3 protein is CASSLAGGPSTDTQYF. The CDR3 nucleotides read TGTGCCAGCAGTTTAGCGGGAGGGCCATCCACAGATACGCAGTATTTT.

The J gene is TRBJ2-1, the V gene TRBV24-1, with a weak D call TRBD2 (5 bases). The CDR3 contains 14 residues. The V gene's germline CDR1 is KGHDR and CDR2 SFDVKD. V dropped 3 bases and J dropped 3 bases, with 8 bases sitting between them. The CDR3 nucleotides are TGTGCCACCAGTGATGAGAGGGACTACAATGAGCAGTTCTTC. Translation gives CATSDERDYNEQFF.

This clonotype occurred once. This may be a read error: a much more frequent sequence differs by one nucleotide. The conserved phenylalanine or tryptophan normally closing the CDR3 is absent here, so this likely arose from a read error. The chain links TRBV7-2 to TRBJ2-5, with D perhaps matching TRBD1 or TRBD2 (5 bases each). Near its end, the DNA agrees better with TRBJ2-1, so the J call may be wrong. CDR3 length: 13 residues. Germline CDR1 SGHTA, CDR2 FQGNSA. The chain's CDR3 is CASSHTWGNEQFL. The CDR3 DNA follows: TGTGCCAGCAGCCATACGTGGGGGAATGAGCAGTTCTTG.

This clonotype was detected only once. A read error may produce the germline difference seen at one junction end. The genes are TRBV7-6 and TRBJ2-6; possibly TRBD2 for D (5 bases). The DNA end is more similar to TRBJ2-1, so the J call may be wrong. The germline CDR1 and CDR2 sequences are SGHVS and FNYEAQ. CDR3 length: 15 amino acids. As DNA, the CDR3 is TGTGCTAGCAGCTTAAGCCCCACGAGGGCCAATGAGCAGTTCTTC. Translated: CASSLSPTRANEQFF.

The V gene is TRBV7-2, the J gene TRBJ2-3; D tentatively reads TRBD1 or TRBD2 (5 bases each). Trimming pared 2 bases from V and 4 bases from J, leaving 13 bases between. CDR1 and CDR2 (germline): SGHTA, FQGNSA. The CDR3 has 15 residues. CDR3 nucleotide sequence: TGTGCCAGCAGCTTACCCCCCGGGGCGGCAGATACGCAGTATTTT. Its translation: CASSLPPGAADTQYF.

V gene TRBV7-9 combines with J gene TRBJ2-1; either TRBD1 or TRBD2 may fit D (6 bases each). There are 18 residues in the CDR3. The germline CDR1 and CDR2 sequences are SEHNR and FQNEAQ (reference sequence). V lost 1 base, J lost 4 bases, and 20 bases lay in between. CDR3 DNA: TGTGCCAGCAGCTTAGTAGGGGGGCCTATGGGCCTGTACAATGAGCAGTTCTTC. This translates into CASSLVGGPMGLYNEQFF.

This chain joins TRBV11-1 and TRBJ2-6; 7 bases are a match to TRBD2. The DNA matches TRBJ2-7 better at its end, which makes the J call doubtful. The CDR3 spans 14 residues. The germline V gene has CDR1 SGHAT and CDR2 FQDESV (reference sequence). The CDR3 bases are TGTGCCAGCAGCTGGATAGGGACTAACAACGAGCAGTACTTC. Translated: CASSWIGTNNEQYF.

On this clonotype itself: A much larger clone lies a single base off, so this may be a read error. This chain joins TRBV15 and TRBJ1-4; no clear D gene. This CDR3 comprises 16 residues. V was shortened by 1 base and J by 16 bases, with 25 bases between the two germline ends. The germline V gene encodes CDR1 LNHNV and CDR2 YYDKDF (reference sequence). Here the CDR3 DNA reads TGTGCCACCAGCAGAGGGAGGGTAGAACACACAGATACGCAGTTTTTT. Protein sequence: CATSRGRVEHTDTQFF. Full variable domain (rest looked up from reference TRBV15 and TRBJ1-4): DAMVIQNPRYQVTQFGKPVTLSCSQTLNHNVMYWYQQKSSQAPKLLFHYYDKDFNNEADTPDNFQSRRPNTSFCFLDIRSPGLGDTAMYLCATSRGRVEHTDTQFFGSGTQLSVL.

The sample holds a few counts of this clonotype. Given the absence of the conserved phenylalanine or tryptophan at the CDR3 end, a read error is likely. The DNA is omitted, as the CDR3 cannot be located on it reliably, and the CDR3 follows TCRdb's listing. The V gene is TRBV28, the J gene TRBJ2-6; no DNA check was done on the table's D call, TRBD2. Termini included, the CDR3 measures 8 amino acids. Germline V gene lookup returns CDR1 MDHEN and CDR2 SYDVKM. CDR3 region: CASSLWAS.

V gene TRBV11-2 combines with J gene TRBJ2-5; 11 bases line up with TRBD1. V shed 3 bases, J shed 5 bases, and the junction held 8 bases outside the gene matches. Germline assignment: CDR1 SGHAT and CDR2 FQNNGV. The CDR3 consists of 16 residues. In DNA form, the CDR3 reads TGTGCCAGCAGCTTCAGGCACGGGACAGGGGGGGAGACCCAGTACTTC. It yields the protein CASSFRHGTGGETQYF. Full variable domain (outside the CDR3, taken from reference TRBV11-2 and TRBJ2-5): EAGVAQSPRYKIIEKRQSVAFWCNPISGHATLYWYQQILGQGPKLLIQFQNNGVVDDSQLPKDRFSAERLKGVDSTLKIQPAKLEDSAVYLCASSFRHGTGGETQYFGPGTRLLVL.

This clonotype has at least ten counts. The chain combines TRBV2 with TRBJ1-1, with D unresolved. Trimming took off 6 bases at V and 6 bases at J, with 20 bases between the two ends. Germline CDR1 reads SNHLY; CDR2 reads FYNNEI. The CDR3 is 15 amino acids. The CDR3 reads CASRSLGGSGSEAFF. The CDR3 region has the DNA TGTGCCAGCAGATCTTTAGGAGGGTCCGGCTCTGAAGCTTTCTTT.

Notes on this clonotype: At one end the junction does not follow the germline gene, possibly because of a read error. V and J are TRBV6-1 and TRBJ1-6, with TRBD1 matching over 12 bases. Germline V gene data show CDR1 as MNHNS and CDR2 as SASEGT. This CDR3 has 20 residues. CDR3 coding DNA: TGTGCCAGCAGTGAAGCGGGACAGGGGGCCCGGAGCTCCTATAATTCACCCCTCCACTTC. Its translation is CASSEAGQGARSSYNSPLHF.

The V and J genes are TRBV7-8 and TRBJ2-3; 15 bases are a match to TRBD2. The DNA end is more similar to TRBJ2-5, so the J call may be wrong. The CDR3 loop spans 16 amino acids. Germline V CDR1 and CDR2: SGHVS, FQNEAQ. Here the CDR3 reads CASSSGLAGGIETQYF. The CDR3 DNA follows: TGTGCCAGCAGCTCGGGACTAGCGGGAGGTATAGAGACCCAGTACTTC.

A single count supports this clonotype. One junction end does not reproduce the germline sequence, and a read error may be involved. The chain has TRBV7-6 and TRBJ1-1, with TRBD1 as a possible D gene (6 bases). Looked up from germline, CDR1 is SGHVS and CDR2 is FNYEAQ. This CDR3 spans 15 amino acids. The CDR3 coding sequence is TGTGCTAGCAGCACAGACAGGTCTCCGGACACTGAAGCTTTCTTT. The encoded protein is CASSTDRSPDTEAFF.

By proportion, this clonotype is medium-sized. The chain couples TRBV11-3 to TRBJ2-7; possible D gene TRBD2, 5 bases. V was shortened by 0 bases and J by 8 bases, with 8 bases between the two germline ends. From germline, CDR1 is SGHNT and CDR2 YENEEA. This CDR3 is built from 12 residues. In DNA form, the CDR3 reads TGTGCCAGCAGCTTAGATCAGACTAAGCAGTACTTC. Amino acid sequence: CASSLDQTKQYF.

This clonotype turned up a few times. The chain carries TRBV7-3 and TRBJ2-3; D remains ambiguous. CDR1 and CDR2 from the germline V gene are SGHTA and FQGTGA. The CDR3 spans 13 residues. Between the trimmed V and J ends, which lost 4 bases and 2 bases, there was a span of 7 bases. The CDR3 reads CASSSLLTDTQYF. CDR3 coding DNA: TGTGCCAGCAGCTCTCTTCTCACAGATACGCAGTATTTT.

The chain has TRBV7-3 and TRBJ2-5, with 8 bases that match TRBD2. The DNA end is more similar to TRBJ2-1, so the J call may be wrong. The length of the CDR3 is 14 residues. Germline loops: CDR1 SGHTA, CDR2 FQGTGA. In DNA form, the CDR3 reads TGTGCCAGCAGCTTAGGGACTAGCTACAATGAGCAGTTCTTC. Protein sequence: CASSLGTSYNEQFF.

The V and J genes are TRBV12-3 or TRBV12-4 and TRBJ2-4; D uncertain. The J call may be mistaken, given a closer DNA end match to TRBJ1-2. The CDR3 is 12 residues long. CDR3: CASSVNGGGYTF. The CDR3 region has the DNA TGTGCCAGCAGTGTCAACGGTGGGGGCTACACCTTC.

The chain's CDR3 is CASSLASGRLNTEAFF. The CDR3 DNA reads TGTGCCAGCAGCTTAGCCTCAGGGAGGCTGAACACTGAAGCTTTCTTT. This sequence joins TRBV7-2 and TRBJ1-1; TRBD1 is a possible D gene (5 bases). V was clipped by 0 bases and J by 0 bases, with 11 bases between them. In germline, CDR1 is SGHTA, CDR2 FQGNSA. The CDR3 is 16 residues long.

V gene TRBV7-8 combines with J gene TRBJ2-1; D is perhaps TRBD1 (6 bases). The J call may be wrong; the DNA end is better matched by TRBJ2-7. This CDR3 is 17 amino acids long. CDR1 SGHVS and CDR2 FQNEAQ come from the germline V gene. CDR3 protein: CASSLPLRDIRFREQYF. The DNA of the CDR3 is TGTGCCAGCAGCTTGCCCCTACGGGACATTAGATTTCGGGAGCAGTACTTC.

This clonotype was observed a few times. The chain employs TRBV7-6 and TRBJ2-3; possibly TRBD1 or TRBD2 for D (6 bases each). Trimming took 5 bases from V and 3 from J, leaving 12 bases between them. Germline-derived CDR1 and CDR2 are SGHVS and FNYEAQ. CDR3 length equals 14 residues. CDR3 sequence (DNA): TGTGCCAGCAGCCTGAGGGGGGATACAGATACGCAGTATTTT. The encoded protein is CASSLRGDTDTQYF.